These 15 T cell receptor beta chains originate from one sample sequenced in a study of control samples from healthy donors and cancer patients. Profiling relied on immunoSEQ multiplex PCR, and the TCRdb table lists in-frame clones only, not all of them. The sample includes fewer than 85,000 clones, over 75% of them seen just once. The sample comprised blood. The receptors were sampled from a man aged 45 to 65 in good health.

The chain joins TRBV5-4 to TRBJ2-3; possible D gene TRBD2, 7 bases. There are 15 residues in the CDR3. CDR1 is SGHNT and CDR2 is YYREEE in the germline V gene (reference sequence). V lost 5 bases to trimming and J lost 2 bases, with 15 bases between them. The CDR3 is CASRSGGSPTDTQYF. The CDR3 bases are TGTGCCAGCAGGTCGGGGGGCTCCCCCACAGATACGCAGTATTTT. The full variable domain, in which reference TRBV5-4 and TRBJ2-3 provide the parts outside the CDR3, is ETGVTQSPTHLIKTRGQQVTLRCSSQSGHNTVSWYQQALGQGPQFIFQYYREEENGRGNFPPRFSGLQFPNYSSELNVNALELDDSALYLCASRSGGSPTDTQYFGPGTRLTVL.

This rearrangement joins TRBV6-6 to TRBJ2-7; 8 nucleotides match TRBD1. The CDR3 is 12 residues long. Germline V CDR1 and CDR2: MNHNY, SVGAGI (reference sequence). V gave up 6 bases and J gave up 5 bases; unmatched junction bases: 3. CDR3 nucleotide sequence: TGTGCCAGCAGCGACAGGGGCCACGAGCAGTACTTC. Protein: CASSDRGHEQYF.

The CDR3 reads CASSVELGEQFF. The CDR3 DNA reads TGTGCCAGCAGCGTTGAACTTGGCGAGCAGTTCTTC. The J gene is TRBJ2-1, the V gene TRBV9, with D hard to call. CDR3 length: 12 residues. Germline V gives CDR1 SGDLS, CDR2 YYNGEE. Between the trimmed V and J ends, which lost 2 bases and 10 bases, there was a span of 10 bases.

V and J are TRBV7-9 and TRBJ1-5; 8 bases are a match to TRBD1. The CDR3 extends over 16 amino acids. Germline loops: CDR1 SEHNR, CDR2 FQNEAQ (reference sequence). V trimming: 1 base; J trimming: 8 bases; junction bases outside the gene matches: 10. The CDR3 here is CASSLGTGQGIKPQHF. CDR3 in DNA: TGTGCCAGCAGCTTAGGAACTGGACAGGGAATTAAGCCCCAGCATTTT.

The CDR3 sequence: CASSTADIGSPLHF. CDR3 bases: TGTGCCAGCAGTACCGCGGACATAGGTTCACCCCTCCACTTT. The chain recombines TRBV9 with TRBJ1-6, with a weak D call TRBD1 (5 bases). V shed 5 bases and J shed 9 bases, with 15 bases lying between them. The CDR3 consists of 14 residues. Germline CDR1 is SGDLS and CDR2 is YYNGEE.

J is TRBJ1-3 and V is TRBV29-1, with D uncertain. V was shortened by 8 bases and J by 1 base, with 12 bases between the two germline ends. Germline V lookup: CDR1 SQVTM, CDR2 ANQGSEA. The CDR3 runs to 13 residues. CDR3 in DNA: TGCAGCCACAAAGGTGTTTCTGGAAACACCATATATTTT. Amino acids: CSHKGVSGNTIYF. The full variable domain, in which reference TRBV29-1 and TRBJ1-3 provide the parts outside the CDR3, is SAVISQKPSRDICQRGTSLTIQCQVDSQVTMMFWYRQQPGQSLTLIATANQGSEATYESGFVIDKFPISRPNLTFSTLTVSNMSPEDSSIYLCSHKGVSGNTIYFGEGSWLTVV.

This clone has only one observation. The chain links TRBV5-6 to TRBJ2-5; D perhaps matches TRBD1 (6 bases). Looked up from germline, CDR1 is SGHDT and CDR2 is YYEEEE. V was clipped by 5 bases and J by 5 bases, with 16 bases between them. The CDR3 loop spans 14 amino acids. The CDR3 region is CASSVQGVEETQYF. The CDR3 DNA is TGTGCCAGCAGTGTACAGGGAGTAGAGGAGACCCAGTACTTC.

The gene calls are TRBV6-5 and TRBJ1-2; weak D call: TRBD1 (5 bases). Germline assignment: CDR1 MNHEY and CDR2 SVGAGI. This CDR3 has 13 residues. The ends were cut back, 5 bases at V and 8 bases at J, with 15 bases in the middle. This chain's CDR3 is CASSLIGTGGYTF. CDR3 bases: TGTGCCAGCAGTCTTATCGGGACTGGGGGCTACACCTTC.

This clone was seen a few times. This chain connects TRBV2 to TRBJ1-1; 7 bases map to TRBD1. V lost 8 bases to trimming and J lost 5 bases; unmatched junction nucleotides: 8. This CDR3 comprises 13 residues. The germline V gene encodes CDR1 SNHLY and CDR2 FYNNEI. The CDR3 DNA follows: TGTGCCAGCTGCGGACAGGAAGGGACTGAAGCTTTCTTT. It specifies CASCGQEGTEAFF. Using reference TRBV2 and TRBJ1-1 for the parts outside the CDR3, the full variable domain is EPEVTQTPSHQVTQMGQEVILRCVPISNHLYFYWYRQILGQKVEFLVSFYNNEISEKSEIFDDQFSVERPDGSNFTLKIRSTKLEDSAMYFCASCGQEGTEAFFGQGTRLTVV.

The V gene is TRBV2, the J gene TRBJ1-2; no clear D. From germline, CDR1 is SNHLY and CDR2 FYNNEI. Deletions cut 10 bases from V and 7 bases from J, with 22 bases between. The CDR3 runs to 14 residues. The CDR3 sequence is CATGDGRRLPGYTF. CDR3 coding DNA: TGTGCCACAGGCGATGGAAGAAGGCTTCCTGGCTACACCTTC.

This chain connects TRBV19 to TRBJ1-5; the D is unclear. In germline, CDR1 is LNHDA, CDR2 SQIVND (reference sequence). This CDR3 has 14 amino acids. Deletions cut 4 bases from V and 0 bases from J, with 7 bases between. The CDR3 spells CASSNQLSNQPQHF. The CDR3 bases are TGTGCCAGTAGTAACCAGCTTAGCAATCAGCCCCAGCATTTT.

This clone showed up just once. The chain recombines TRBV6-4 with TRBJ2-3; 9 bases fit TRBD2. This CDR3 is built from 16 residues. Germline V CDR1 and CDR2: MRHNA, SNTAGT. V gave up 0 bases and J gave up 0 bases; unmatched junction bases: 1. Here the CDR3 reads CASSDSAGGSTDTQYF. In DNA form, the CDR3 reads TGTGCCAGCAGTGACTCGGCGGGGGGGAGCACAGATACGCAGTATTTT.

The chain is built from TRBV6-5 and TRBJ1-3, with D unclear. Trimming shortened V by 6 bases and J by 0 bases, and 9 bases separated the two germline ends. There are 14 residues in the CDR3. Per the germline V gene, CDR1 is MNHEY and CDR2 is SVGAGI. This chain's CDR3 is CASRRGVSGNTIYF. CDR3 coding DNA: TGTGCCAGCAGACGTGGTGTCTCTGGAAACACCATATATTTT.

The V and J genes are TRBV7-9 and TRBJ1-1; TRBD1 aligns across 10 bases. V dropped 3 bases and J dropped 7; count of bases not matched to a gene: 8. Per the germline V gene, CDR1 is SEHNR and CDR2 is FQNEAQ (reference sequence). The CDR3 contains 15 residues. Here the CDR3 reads CASSFFGQGEFEAFF. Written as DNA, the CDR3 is TGTGCCAGCAGCTTTTTTGGACAGGGGGAATTTGAAGCTTTCTTT.

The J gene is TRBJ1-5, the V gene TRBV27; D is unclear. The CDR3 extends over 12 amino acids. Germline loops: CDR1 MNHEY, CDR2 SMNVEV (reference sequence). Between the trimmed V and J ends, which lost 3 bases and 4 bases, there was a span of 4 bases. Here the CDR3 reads CASSFPNQPQHF. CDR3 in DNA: TGTGCCAGCAGTTTCCCGAATCAGCCCCAGCATTTT.